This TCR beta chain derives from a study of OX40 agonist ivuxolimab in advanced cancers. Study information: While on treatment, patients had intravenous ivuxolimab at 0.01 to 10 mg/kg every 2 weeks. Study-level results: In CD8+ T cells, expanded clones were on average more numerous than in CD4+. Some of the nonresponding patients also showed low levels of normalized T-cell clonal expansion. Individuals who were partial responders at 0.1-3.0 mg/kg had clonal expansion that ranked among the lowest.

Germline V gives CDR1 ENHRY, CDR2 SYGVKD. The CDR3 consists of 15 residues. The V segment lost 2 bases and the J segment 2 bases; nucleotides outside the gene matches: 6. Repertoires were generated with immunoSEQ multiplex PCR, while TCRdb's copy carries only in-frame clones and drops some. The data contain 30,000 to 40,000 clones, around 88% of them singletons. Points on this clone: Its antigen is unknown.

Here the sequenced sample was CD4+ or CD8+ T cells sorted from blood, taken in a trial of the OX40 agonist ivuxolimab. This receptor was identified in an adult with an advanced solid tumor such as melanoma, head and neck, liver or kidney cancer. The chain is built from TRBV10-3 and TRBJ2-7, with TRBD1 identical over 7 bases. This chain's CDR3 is CAISEGRTGTYEQYF. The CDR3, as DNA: TGTGCCATCAGTGAGGGTAGGACAGGAACCTACGAGCAGTACTTC.